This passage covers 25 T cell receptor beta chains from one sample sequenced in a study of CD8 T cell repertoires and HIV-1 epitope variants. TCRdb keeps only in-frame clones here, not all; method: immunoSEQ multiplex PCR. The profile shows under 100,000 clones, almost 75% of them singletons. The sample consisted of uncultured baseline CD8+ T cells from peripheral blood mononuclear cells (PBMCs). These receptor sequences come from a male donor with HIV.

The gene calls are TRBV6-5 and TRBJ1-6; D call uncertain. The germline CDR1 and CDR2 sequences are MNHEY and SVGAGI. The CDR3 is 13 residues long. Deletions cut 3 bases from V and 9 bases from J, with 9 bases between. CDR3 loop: CASSYGKASPLHF. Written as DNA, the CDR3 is TGTGCCAGCAGTTATGGAAAGGCTTCACCCCTCCACTTT.

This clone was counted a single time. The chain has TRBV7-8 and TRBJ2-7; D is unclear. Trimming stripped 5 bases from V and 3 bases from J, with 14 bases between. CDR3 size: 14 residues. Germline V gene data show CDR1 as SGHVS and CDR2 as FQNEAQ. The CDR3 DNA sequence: TGTGCCAGCAGCAAAACGAGAAACCTCTACGAGCAGTACTTC. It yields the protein CASSKTRNLYEQYF.

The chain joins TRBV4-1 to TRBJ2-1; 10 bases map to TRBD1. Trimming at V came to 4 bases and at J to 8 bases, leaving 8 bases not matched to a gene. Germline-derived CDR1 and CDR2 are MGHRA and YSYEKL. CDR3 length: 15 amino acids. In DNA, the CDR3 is TGCGCCAGCAGCCCCGGGACAGGGGTAAGGCATGAGCAGTTCTTC. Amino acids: CASSPGTGVRHEQFF.

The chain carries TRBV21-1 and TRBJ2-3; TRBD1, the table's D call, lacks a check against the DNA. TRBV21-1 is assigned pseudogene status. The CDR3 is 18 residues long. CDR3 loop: CASSIYVSRDRGTDTQYF. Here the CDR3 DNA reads TGTGCCAGCAGCATCTATGTCTCCCGGGACAGGGGTACAGATACGCAGTATTTT.

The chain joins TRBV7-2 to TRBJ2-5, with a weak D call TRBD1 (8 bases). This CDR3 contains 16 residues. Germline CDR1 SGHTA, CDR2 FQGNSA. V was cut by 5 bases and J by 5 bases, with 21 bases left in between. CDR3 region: CASSNRGGTVLETQYF. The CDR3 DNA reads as TGTGCCAGCAGCAACAGGGGGGGGACCGTGTTGGAGACCCAGTACTTC.

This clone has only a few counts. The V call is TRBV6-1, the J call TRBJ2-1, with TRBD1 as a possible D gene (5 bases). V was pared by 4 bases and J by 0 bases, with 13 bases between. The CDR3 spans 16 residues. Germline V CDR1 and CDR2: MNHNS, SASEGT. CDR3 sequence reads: CASSGDSFSSYNEQFF. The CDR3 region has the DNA TGTGCCAGCAGTGGAGACAGCTTCAGCTCCTACAATGAGCAGTTCTTC.

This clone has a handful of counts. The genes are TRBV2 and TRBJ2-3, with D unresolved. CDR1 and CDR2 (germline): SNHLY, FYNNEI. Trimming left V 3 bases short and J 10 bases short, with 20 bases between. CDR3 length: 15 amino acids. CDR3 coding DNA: TGTGCCAGCAGTGATAAGGGTATAGAAATTGGTGCGCAGTATTTT. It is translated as CASSDKGIEIGAQYF.

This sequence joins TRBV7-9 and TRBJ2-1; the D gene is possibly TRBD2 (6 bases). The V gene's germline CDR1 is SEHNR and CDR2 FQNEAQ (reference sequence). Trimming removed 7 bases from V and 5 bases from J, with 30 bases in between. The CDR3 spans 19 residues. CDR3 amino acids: CASTVLAPQKGGADNEQFF. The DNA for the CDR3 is TGTGCCAGCACGGTTCTGGCACCTCAGAAAGGAGGGGCGGACAATGAGCAGTTCTTC.

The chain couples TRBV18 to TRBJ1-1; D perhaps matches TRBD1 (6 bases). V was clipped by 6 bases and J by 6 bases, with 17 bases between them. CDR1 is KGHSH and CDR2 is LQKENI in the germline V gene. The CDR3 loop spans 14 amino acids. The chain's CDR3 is CASSGDARGAEAFF. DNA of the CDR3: TGTGCCAGCTCGGGTGACGCCAGGGGCGCTGAAGCTTTCTTT.

CDR3 residues: CASGPPGAGNTIYF. The CDR3 nucleotides read TGTGCCAGCGGACCTCCAGGGGCCGGAAACACCATATATTTT. The chain is built from TRBV19 and TRBJ1-3; perhaps TRBD1 as D (6 bases). The CDR3 extends over 14 amino acids. Germline V lookup: CDR1 LNHDA, CDR2 SQIVND (reference sequence). The ends were cut back, 9 bases at V and 4 bases at J, with 16 bases in the middle.

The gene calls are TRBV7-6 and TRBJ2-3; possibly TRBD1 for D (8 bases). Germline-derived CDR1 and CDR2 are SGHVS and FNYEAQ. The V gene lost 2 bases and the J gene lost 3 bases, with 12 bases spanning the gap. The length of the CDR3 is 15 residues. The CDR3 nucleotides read TGTGCCAGCAGCTTAACAGGGGGGGGAACAGATACGCAGTATTTT. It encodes CASSLTGGGTDTQYF.

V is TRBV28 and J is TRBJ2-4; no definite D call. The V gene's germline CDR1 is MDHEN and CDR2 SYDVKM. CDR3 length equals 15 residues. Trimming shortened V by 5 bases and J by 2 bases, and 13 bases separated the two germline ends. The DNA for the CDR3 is TGTGCCAGCAGTGACCGACCAGAGCCCAAAAACATTCAGTACTTC. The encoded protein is CASSDRPEPKNIQYF.

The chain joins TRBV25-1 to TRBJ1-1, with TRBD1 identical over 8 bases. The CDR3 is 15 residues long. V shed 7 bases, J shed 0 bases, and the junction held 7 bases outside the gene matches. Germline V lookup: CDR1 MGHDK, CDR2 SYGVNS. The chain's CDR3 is CASMRTGSLNTEAFF. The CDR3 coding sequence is TGTGCCAGCATGCGGACAGGGAGTTTGAACACTGAAGCTTTCTTT. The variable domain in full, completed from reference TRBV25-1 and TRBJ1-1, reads EADIYQTPRYLVIGTGKKITLECSQTMGHDKMYWYQQDPGMELHLIHYSYGVNSTEKGDLSSESTVSRIRTEHFPLTLESARPSHTSQYLCASMRTGSLNTEAFFGQGTRLTVV.

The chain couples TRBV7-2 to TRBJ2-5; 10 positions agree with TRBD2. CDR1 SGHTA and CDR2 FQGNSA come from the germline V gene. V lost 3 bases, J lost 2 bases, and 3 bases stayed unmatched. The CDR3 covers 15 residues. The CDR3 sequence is CASSFWTSGQETQYF. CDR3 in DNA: TGTGCCAGCAGCTTTTGGACTAGCGGTCAAGAGACCCAGTACTTC.

In DNA form, the CDR3 reads TGCGCCAGCAGCTTGGGTACCGGGACGCAGGGGGCCAAAAACATTCAGTACTTC. This encodes CASSLGTGTQGAKNIQYF. This chain connects TRBV5-1 to TRBJ2-4; tentatively, D is TRBD1 (6 bases). Looked up from germline, CDR1 is SGHRS and CDR2 is YFSETQ. There are 18 residues in the CDR3. Trimming left V 0 bases short and J 1 base short, with 17 bases between.

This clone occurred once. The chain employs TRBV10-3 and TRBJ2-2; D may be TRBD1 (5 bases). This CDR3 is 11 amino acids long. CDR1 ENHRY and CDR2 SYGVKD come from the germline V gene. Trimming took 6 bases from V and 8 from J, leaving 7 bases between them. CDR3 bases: TGTGCCATCAGCTGGACAGGGGAGCTGTTTTTT. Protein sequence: CAISWTGELFF.

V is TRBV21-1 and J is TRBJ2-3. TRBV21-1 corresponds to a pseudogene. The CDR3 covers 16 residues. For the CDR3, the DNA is TGTGCCAGCAGCAACGAGGGGGGATCTAGCACAGATACGCAGTATTTT. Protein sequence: CASSNEGGSSTDTQYF.

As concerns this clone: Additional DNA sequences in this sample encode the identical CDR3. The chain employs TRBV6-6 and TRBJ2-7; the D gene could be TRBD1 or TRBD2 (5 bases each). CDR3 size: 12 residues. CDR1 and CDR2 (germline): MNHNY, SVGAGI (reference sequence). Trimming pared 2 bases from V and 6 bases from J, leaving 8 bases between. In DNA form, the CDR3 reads TGTGCCAGCAGTTACGAGGGGCGCGAGCAGTACTTC. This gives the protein CASSYEGREQYF.

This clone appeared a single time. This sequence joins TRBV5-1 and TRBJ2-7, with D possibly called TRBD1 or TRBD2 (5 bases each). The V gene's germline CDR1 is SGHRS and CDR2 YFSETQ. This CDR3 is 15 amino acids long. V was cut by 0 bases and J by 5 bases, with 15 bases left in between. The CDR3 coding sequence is TGCGCCAGCAGCTTGGAGGGACGGCTGTTCGACGAGCAGTACTTC. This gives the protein CASSLEGRLFDEQYF. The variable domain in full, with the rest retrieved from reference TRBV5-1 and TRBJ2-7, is KAGVTQTPRYLIKTRGQQVTLSCSPISGHRSVSWYQQTPGQGLQFLFEYFSETQRNKGNFPGRFSGRQFSNSRSEMNVSTLELGDSALYLCASSLEGRLFDEQYFGPGTRLTVT.

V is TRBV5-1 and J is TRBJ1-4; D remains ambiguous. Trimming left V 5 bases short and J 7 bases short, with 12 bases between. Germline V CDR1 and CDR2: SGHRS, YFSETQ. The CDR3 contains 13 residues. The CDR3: CASRSSNAEKLFF. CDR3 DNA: TGCGCCAGCAGGTCGAGCAATGCTGAAAAACTGTTTTTT.

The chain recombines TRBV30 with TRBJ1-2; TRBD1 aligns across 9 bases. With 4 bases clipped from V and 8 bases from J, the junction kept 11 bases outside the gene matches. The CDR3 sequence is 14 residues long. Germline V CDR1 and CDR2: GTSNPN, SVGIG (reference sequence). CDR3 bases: TGTGCCTGGACCGCCGCTACAGGGGGCGCCGGCTACACCTTC. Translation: CAWTAATGGAGYTF.

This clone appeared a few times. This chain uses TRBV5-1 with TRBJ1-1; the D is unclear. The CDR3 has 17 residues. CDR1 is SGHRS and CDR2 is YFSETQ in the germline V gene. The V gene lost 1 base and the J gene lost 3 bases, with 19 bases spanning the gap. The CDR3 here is CASSLLGGVRTDTEAFF. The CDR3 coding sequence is TGCGCCAGCAGCTTGCTCGGCGGGGTACGAACGGACACTGAAGCTTTCTTT. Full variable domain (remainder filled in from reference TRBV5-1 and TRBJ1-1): KAGVTQTPRYLIKTRGQQVTLSCSPISGHRSVSWYQQTPGQGLQFLFEYFSETQRNKGNFPGRFSGRQFSNSRSEMNVSTLELGDSALYLCASSLLGGVRTDTEAFFGQGTRLTVV.

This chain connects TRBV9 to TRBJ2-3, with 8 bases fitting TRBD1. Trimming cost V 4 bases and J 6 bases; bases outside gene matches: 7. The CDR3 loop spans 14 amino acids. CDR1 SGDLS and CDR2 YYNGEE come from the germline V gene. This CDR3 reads CASSQWTGRDTQYF. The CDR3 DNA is TGTGCCAGCAGCCAATGGACAGGGCGGGATACGCAGTATTTT.

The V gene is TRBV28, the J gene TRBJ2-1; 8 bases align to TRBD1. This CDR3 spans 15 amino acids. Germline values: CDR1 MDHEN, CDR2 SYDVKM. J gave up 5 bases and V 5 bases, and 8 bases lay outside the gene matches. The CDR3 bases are TGTGCCAGCAGTGTACTCGGACAGGGAAACAATGAGCAGTTCTTC. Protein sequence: CASSVLGQGNNEQFF. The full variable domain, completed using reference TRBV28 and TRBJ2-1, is DVKVTQSSRYLVKRTGEKVFLECVQDMDHENMFWYRQDPGLGLRLIYFSYDVKMKEKGDIPEGYSVSREKKERFSLILESASTNQTSMYLCASSVLGQGNNEQFFGPGTRLTVL.

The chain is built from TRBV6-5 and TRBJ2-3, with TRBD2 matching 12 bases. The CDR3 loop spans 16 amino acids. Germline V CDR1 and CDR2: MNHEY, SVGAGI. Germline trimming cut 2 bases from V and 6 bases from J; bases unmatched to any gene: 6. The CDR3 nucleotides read TGTGCCAGCAGTTACGCTCTAGCGGGAGGGCCGGATACGCAGTATTTT. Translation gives CASSYALAGGPDTQYF.